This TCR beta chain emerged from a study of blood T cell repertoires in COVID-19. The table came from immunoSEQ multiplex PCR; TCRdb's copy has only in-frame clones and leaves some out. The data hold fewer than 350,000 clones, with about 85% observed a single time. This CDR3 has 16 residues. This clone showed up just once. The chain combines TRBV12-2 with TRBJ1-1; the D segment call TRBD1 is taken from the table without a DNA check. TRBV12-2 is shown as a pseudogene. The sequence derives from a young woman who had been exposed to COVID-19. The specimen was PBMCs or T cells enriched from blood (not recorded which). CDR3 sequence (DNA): TGTGCAAGTCGCTTAGGCTTTGTCAGACAGAACACTGAAGCTTTCTTT. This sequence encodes CASRLGFVRQNTEAFF.